Listed here are 12 T cell receptor beta chains from one sample, sequenced in a study of a mutant IDH1 vaccine in newly diagnosed glioma. Generated by immunoSEQ multiplex PCR, the TCRdb table keeps only in-frame clones and is missing some. The sample gives around 59,000 clones, approximately 91% of which show up once; roughly 2.5% is in the top ten. Time point described: baseline, week 1 (first vaccination visit). As for treatment: pre-vaccination baseline after standard-of-care therapy. Here the sequenced sample was PBMCs, taken from a glioma patient treated with radiotherapy, temozolomide or both. These receptors all stem from a man in his fifties or sixties with glioma.

The chain couples TRBV4-2 to TRBJ2-7; D may be TRBD2 (6 bases). CDR1 is LGHNA and CDR2 is YNFKEQ in the germline V gene. The CDR3 length is 15 residues. Trimming removed 0 bases at V and 7 bases at J, with 16 bases between. As DNA, the CDR3 is TGTGCCAGCAGCCAAGATTCCCTCGCCGGGGGTGAGCAGTACTTC. It yields the protein CASSQDSLAGGEQYF.

This clone was observed a single time. The gene calls are TRBV5-6 and TRBJ1-1; 8 nucleotides align to TRBD1. The CDR3 consists of 15 residues. V lost 1 base to trimming and J lost 5 bases; unmatched junction nucleotides: 7. In germline, CDR1 is SGHDT, CDR2 YYEEEE. This chain's CDR3 is CASSLIGQGKTEAFF. Here the CDR3 DNA reads TGTGCCAGCAGCTTGATTGGACAGGGAAAAACTGAAGCTTTCTTT.

This clone ranks as medium-sized. This sequence joins TRBV5-1 and TRBJ2-1, with 12 nucleotides matching TRBD2. The germline gives CDR1 SGHRS, CDR2 YFSETQ. CDR3 length equals 18 residues. J gave up 0 bases and V 4 bases, and 8 bases lay outside the gene matches. CDR3 region: CASSPRTSGTGSYNEQFF. DNA of the CDR3: TGCGCCAGCAGCCCACGGACTAGCGGGACTGGCTCCTACAATGAGCAGTTCTTC. The whole variable domain, filled in from reference TRBV5-1 and TRBJ2-1, reads KAGVTQTPRYLIKTRGQQVTLSCSPISGHRSVSWYQQTPGQGLQFLFEYFSETQRNKGNFPGRFSGRQFSNSRSEMNVSTLELGDSALYLCASSPRTSGTGSYNEQFFGPGTRLTVL.

For the CDR3, the DNA is TGTGCCAGCCTCTCTGGGGCCAACGTCCTGACTTTC. Its protein is CASLSGANVLTF. This rearrangement joins TRBV5-6 to TRBJ2-6; D not resolved. Trimming shortened V by 7 bases and J by 0 bases, and 2 bases separated the two germline ends. This CDR3 contains 12 residues. The germline V gene has CDR1 SGHDT and CDR2 YYEEEE.

V is TRBV7-2 and J is TRBJ1-2; a possible D gene is TRBD1 (6 bases). V was shortened by 0 bases and J by 0 bases, with 11 bases between the two germline ends. The germline gives CDR1 SGHTA, CDR2 FQGNSA. The CDR3 runs 16 residues. CDR3 in amino acids: CASSLAGGHSNYGYTF. The CDR3 DNA is TGTGCCAGCAGCTTAGCGGGGGGACACTCTAACTATGGCTACACCTTC.

Here the CDR3 reads CATSRTGVEQYF. The CDR3 coding sequence is TGTGCCACCAGCAGGACCGGGGTCGAGCAGTACTTC. The chain recombines TRBV15 with TRBJ2-7; possible D gene TRBD2, 5 bases. V was shortened by 3 bases and J by 6 bases, with 9 bases between the two germline ends. The germline CDR1 and CDR2 sequences are LNHNV and YYDKDF (reference sequence). The CDR3 has 12 residues.

This clone was observed once. V is TRBV5-1 and J is TRBJ2-2; 15 nucleotides agree with TRBD2. Looked up from germline, CDR1 is SGHRS and CDR2 is YFSETQ. The CDR3 extends over 16 amino acids. The V gene end was trimmed by 4 bases and the J gene end by 4 bases; junction bases not matched to a gene: 2. CDR3 protein: CASSTGLAGGTGELFF. DNA for the CDR3: TGCGCCAGCAGCACGGGACTAGCGGGAGGCACCGGGGAGCTGTTTTTT.

As concerns this clone: This same CDR3 is encoded by further DNA sequences in the sample. V is TRBV18 and J is TRBJ1-5; D not resolved. Germline CDR1 and CDR2: KGHSH and LQKENI. Trimming stripped 3 bases from V and 1 base from J, with 4 bases between. This CDR3 has 13 residues. The DNA for the CDR3 is TGTGCCAGCTCACCGGGCAGCAATCAGCCCCAGCATTTT. It encodes CASSPGSNQPQHF.

V usage is TRBV5-1 and J usage is TRBJ2-7; TRBD1 matches 9 bases. The J segment lost 5 bases and the V segment lost 0 bases, leaving 3 bases of the junction unmatched. Germline V gene data show CDR1 as SGHRS and CDR2 as YFSETQ. The CDR3 has 14 amino acids. The CDR3 coding sequence is TGCGCCAGCAGCTTGGGGGACAGGGTGAACGAGCAGTACTTC. This gives the protein CASSLGDRVNEQYF.

V gene TRBV15 combines with J gene TRBJ2-1; D is ambiguous. CDR3 length: 13 amino acids. The germline CDR1 and CDR2 sequences are LNHNV and YYDKDF (reference sequence). Trimming pared 3 bases from V and 2 bases from J, leaving 5 bases between. CDR3: CATSRTPYNEQFF. Written as DNA, the CDR3 is TGTGCCACCAGCAGGACTCCCTACAATGAGCAGTTCTTC.

J is TRBJ1-6 and V is TRBV20-1; D not resolved. The V and J ends lost 4 bases and 7 bases respectively, with 5 bases between them. There are 11 residues in the CDR3. The germline V gene has CDR1 DFQATT and CDR2 SNEGSKA (reference sequence). CDR3 in DNA: TGCAGTGCTATAGGGAATTCACCCCTCCACTTT. Amino acids: CSAIGNSPLHF.

The CDR3 bases are TGTGCCAGCTCACCATACTCAGGGGACTACGAGCAGTACTTC. This gives the protein CASSPYSGDYEQYF. The genes are TRBV18 and TRBJ2-7, with D perhaps matching TRBD1 (6 bases). The V and J ends lost 2 bases and 3 bases respectively, with 11 bases between them. The CDR3 consists of 14 residues. The germline gives CDR1 KGHSH, CDR2 LQKENI.